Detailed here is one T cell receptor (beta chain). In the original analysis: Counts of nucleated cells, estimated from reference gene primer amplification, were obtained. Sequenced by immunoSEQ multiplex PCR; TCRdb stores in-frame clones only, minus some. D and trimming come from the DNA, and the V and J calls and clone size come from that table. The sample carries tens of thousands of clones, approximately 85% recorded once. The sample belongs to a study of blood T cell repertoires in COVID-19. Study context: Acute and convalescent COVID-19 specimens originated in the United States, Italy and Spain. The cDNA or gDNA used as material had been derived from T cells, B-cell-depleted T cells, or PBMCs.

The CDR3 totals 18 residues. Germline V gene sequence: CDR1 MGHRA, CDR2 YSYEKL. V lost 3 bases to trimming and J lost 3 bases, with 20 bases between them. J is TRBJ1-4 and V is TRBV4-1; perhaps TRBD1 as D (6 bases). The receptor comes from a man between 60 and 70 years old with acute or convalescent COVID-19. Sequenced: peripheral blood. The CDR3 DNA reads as TGCGCCAGCAGCCAGTCCTCCACCCAACAGGGACCTAATGAAAAACTGTTTTTT. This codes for CASSQSSTQQGPNEKLFF.